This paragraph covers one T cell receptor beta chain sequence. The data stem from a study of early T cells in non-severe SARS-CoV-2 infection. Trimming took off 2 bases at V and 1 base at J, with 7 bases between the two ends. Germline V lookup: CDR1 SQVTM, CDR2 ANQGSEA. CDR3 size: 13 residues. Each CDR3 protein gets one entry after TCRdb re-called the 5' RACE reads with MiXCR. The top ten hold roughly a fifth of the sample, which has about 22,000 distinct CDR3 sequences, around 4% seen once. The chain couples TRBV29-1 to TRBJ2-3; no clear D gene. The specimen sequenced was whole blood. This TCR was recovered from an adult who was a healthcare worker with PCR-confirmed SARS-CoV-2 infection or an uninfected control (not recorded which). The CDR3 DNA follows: TGCAGCGTTGAACTTGGAGGCACAGATACGCAGTATTTT. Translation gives CSVELGGTDTQYF.